The clone carrying this T cell receptor (beta chain) was found once. The sample comes from a study of CD8 T cells in Susac syndrome. The CDR3 length is 16 residues. Per germline, CDR1 SQVTM and CDR2 ANQGSEA. The V end was cut by 4 bases, the J end by 3 bases, with 19 bases between. When the RNA was reverse transcribed, random hexamers were used with an input of roughly 0.5 to 1 ug. Using its own MiXCR run on the immunoSEQ multiplex PCR reads, TCRdb lists one record per CDR3 protein. The sample has some 150,000 distinct CDR3 sequences; about 94% are singletons. Sequenced sample: CD8+ T cells from PBMCs. The V and J genes are TRBV29-1 and TRBJ2-1; tentative D call: TRBD1 (6 bases). The TCR comes from a human donor with multiple sclerosis. CDR3 loop: CSVVSRGDSDYNEQFF. CDR3 nucleotide sequence: TGCAGCGTTGTGTCCAGGGGCGACTCAGACTACAATGAGCAGTTCTTC.